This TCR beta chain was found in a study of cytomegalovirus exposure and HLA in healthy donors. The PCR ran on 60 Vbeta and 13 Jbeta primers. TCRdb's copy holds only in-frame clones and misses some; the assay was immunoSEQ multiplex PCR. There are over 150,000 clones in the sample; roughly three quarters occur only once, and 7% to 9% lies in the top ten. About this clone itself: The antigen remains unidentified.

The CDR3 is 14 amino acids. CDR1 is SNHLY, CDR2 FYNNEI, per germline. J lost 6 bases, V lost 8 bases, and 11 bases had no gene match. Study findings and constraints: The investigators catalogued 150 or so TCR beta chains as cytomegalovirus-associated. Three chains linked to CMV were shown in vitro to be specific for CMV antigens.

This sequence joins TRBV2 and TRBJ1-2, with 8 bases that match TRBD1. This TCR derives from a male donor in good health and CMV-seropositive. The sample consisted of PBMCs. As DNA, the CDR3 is TGTGCCAGCGGCAGGGGGCCTCCTATTGATGGCTACACCTTC. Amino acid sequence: CASGRGPPIDGYTF.